This T cell receptor (beta chain) appears in the sequencing data of a study of T cells in Graves' hyperthyroidism and ophthalmopathy. Amplified TCR beta CDR3 regions derived from RNA transcripts. HTBI primers were the set used in a first-round RT-PCR of the TCR CDR3. TCRdb reanalysed the multiplex PCR reads using MiXCR and keeps one entry per CDR3 protein. Among hundreds of thousands of distinct CDR3 sequences listed, about 38% were seen once. Patients counted as stable if ophthalmopathy did not develop within 18 months. The CDR3 runs to 12 residues. Trimming stripped 8 bases from V and 2 bases from J, with 4 bases between. CDR1 and CDR2 (germline): MNHNY, SVGAGI (reference sequence).

The specimen sequenced was blood. This chain connects TRBV6-6 to TRBJ2-6; no definite D call. This receptor was obtained from a man aged 18 to 30 with Graves' hyperthyroidism. The CDR3 coding sequence is TGTGCCAGCGAGACTGGGGCCAACGTCCTGACTTTC. Amino acid sequence: CASETGANVLTF.